These 27 T cell receptor beta chains were sequenced from one sample in a study of cytomegalovirus exposure and HLA in healthy donors. The PCR had 60 Vbeta and 13 Jbeta primers. Sequenced by immunoSEQ multiplex PCR; TCRdb stores in-frame clones only, minus some. The sample includes some 140,000 clones, 79% of them seen just once. The sequencing input was PBMCs. These receptor sequences come from a man aged 35 to 55 in good health and CMV-seropositive.

The chain recombines TRBV5-4 with TRBJ2-7, with TRBD1 as a possible D gene (6 bases). Deletions cut 3 bases from V and 7 bases from J, with 17 bases between. The germline V gene has CDR1 SGHNT and CDR2 YYREEE (reference sequence). The CDR3 loop spans 14 amino acids. In DNA form, the CDR3 reads TGTGCCAGCAGCTCTATTCCCGGGACAAGGGAGCAGTACTTC. It encodes CASSSIPGTREQYF.

V is TRBV6-5 and J is TRBJ2-1; 7 bases are shared with TRBD2. From germline, CDR1 is MNHEY and CDR2 SVGAGI. J lost 4 bases, V lost 11 bases, and 5 bases had no gene match. This CDR3 comprises 12 residues. The CDR3 DNA reads TGTGCCGTAGGGAGGGGATACAATGAGCAGTTCTTC. Its translation: CAVGRGYNEQFF.

V gene TRBV7-9 combines with J gene TRBJ2-5, with 7 bases matching TRBD2. CDR3 length: 14 amino acids. V shed 2 bases, J shed 4 bases, and the junction held 4 bases outside the gene matches. The germline CDR1 and CDR2 sequences are SEHNR and FQNEAQ (reference sequence). CDR3 protein: CASSLQAGLETQYF. CDR3 nucleotides: TGTGCCAGCAGCTTACAAGCGGGGTTAGAGACCCAGTACTTC. The entire variable domain, with the rest obtained from reference TRBV7-9 and TRBJ2-5, is as follows: DTGVSQNPRHKITKRGQNVTFRCDPISEHNRLYWYRQTLGQGPEFLTYFQNEAQLEKSRLLSDRFSAERPKGSFSTLEIQRTEQGDSAMYLCASSLQAGLETQYFGPGTRLLVL.

At least ten counts were recorded for this clone. The V gene is TRBV2, the J gene TRBJ1-4; D perhaps matches TRBD1 (5 bases). Germline-derived CDR1 and CDR2 are SNHLY and FYNNEI. This CDR3 is built from 14 residues. With 6 bases removed from V and 8 bases from J, the gap between germline ends came to 16 bases. This chain's CDR3 is CASREGSYIEKLFF. CDR3 in DNA: TGTGCCAGCAGGGAGGGGAGCTATATCGAAAAACTGTTTTTT.

This clone was observed once. This chain connects TRBV30 to TRBJ2-7; 8 bases fit TRBD1. The junction had 2 bases not matched to a gene; V was cut back by 2 bases and J by 5 bases. The CDR3 consists of 12 residues. The germline V gene has CDR1 GTSNPN and CDR2 SVGIG (reference sequence). The CDR3 region has the DNA TGTGCCTGGAGTCCAGGGGGCGACGAGCAGTACTTC. Its protein product is CAWSPGGDEQYF.

The chain joins TRBV5-1 to TRBJ2-5, with 8 bases aligning to TRBD1. This CDR3 is 15 amino acids long. The V gene end was trimmed by 2 bases and the J gene end by 5 bases; junction bases not matched to a gene: 8. Germline V gene data show CDR1 as SGHRS and CDR2 as YFSETQ. DNA for the CDR3: TGCGCCAGCAGCTTATATACAGGGGGAGGCGAGACCCAGTACTTC. The encoded protein is CASSLYTGGGETQYF.

This clone has just a few counts. The V call is TRBV5-1, the J call TRBJ2-7, with 7 nucleotides matching TRBD1. Germline V gives CDR1 SGHRS, CDR2 YFSETQ. CDR3 length: 16 residues. After removal of 4 bases from V and 0 bases from J, the junction contained 10 bases not matched to a gene. The CDR3 protein is CASSTLQGMGSYEQYF. DNA of the CDR3: TGCGCCAGCAGCACCCTACAGGGGATGGGCTCCTACGAGCAGTACTTC.

This clone was counted a few times. V usage is TRBV13 and J usage is TRBJ1-1; TRBD1 aligns across 7 bases. The germline V gene encodes CDR1 PRHDT and CDR2 FYEKMQ (reference sequence). V gave up 5 bases and J gave up 5 bases; unmatched junction bases: 11. The CDR3 spans 15 residues. The CDR3 coding sequence is TGTGCCAGCAGCGGAGACAGGGTAGTTGGAACTGAAGCTTTCTTT. It specifies CASSGDRVVGTEAFF.

Comments on this clone: At one of its ends the junction is not consistent with the germline gene, which may arise from a read error. The chain employs TRBV7-7 and TRBJ2-7; 12 nucleotides match TRBD2. The germline V gene has CDR1 SSHAT and CDR2 FNYEAQ (reference sequence). The CDR3 loop spans 14 amino acids. CDR3 amino acids: CASSPGLAGDEQYF. CDR3 nucleotides: TGTGCTAGCAGCCCGGGACTAGCGGGCGATGAGCAGTACTTC.

The chain employs TRBV30 and TRBJ2-7; D is possibly TRBD1 (6 bases). The V gene's germline CDR1 is GTSNPN and CDR2 SVGIG (reference sequence). CDR3 length equals 12 residues. With 3 bases removed from V and 4 bases from J, the gap between germline ends came to 10 bases. CDR3 in amino acids: CAWRTGVYEQYF. The DNA for the CDR3 is TGTGCCTGGAGGACAGGAGTGTACGAGCAGTACTTC.

The V gene is TRBV5-1, the J gene TRBJ1-3; D is unresolved. The V end was cut by 4 bases, the J end by 0 bases, with 11 bases between. Germline values: CDR1 SGHRS, CDR2 YFSETQ. This CDR3 comprises 15 residues. CDR3 sequence: CASSVGLSSGNTIYF. DNA for the CDR3: TGCGCCAGCAGCGTCGGGTTGAGCTCTGGAAACACCATATATTTT.

The CDR3 sequence: CASSFSEPTGTPYEQYF. CDR3 coding DNA: TGTGCCAGCAGTTTTTCCGAACCTACAGGTACCCCCTACGAGCAGTACTTC. This rearrangement joins TRBV27 to TRBJ2-7; maybe TRBD1 (5 bases). The CDR3 totals 17 residues. Trimming pared 3 bases from V and 2 bases from J, leaving 20 bases between. CDR1 is MNHEY, CDR2 SMNVEV, per germline (reference sequence).

The chain joins TRBV19 to TRBJ2-1, with a weak D call TRBD2 (5 bases). The CDR3 length is 15 residues. From germline, CDR1 is LNHDA and CDR2 SQIVND (reference sequence). Trimming took 4 bases from V and 0 from J, leaving 10 bases between them. Here the CDR3 DNA reads TGTGCCAGTAGTAGAGCTAGCAGCTCCTACAATGAGCAGTTCTTC. Amino acid sequence: CASSRASSSYNEQFF.

Here the CDR3 reads CASSLDRGLLNEQFF. For the CDR3, the DNA is TGTGCCAGCAGTTTGGACAGGGGCCTGCTCAATGAGCAGTTCTTC. The chain has TRBV2 and TRBJ2-1; 9 nucleotides align to TRBD1. The junction had 8 bases not matched to a gene; V was cut back by 5 bases and J by 6 bases. This CDR3 comprises 15 residues. Germline V CDR1 and CDR2: SNHLY, FYNNEI.

This chain uses TRBV7-2 with TRBJ1-6, with 8 bases identical to TRBD1. The germline gives CDR1 SGHTA, CDR2 FQGNSA. Germline trimming cut 4 bases from V and 4 bases from J; bases unmatched to any gene: 9. The length of the CDR3 is 17 residues. In nucleotides, the CDR3 is TGTGCCAGCAGCTCAAGGACAGGGCCCGCTTATAATTCACCCCTCCACTTT. Its translation: CASSSRTGPAYNSPLHF.

V is TRBV4-1 and J is TRBJ1-2; possibly TRBD1 for D (6 bases). V was trimmed by 5 bases and J by 5 bases, leaving 21 bases between them. CDR3 size: 16 residues. In germline, CDR1 is MGHRA, CDR2 YSYEKL. CDR3 sequence: CASSASPQGSRYGYTF. The CDR3 nucleotides are TGCGCCAGCAGCGCTTCACCGCAGGGGTCACGATATGGCTACACCTTC.

This rearrangement joins TRBV9 to TRBJ1-1; a weak D match, TRBD1 (6 bases). The germline V gene encodes CDR1 SGDLS and CDR2 YYNGEE. V was cut by 0 bases and J by 5 bases, with 14 bases left in between. There are 15 residues in the CDR3. The CDR3 region has the DNA TGTGCCAGCAGCGTAGGATTGGGGGCAAAGACTGAAGCTTTCTTT. It translates to CASSVGLGAKTEAFF.

This chain links TRBV9 with TRBJ2-7, with D tentatively TRBD2 (5 bases). The CDR3 totals 14 residues. V was pared by 6 bases and J by 2 bases, with 15 bases between. Germline loops: CDR1 SGDLS, CDR2 YYNGEE. DNA for the CDR3: TGTGCCAGCACCCCCTATCCCGGGACCTACGAGCAGTACTTC. Its translation is CASTPYPGTYEQYF.

This chain uses TRBV11-3 with TRBJ2-5, with TRBD1 identical over 8 bases. Germline V gives CDR1 SGHNT, CDR2 YENEEA. Unmatched junction bases numbered 21, after V lost 5 bases and J lost 4 bases. The CDR3 consists of 19 residues. The chain's CDR3 is CASSTGPVRGRGHGETQYF. DNA of the CDR3: TGTGCCAGCAGCACAGGACCGGTCCGAGGCAGGGGGCACGGAGAGACCCAGTACTTC.

V is TRBV29-1 and J is TRBJ2-5; the match to TRBD2 covers 9 bases. V lost 7 bases to trimming and J lost 5 bases; unmatched junction nucleotides: 8. Germline CDR1 reads SQVTM; CDR2 reads ANQGSEA. The CDR3 loop spans 13 amino acids. The chain's CDR3 is CSGVPSGTETQYF. For the CDR3, the DNA is TGCAGCGGAGTACCTAGCGGGACGGAGACCCAGTACTTC.

This clone occurred a few times. This chain uses TRBV10-2 with TRBJ2-3; 11 bases are a match to TRBD2. The germline V gene has CDR1 WSHSY and CDR2 SAAADI. The CDR3 spans 15 residues. Trimming at V came to 3 bases and at J to 6 bases, leaving 5 bases not matched to a gene. The CDR3 coding sequence is TGCGCCAGCAGTGAATCACTAGCGGGAGCCGATACGCAGTATTTT. Translating gives CASSESLAGADTQYF.

This chain uses TRBV29-1 with TRBJ2-5; weak D call: TRBD2 (6 bases). The germline V and J ends were trimmed by 8 bases and 4 bases, with 17 bases remaining between them. The CDR3 contains 13 residues. Per the germline V gene, CDR1 is SQVTM and CDR2 is ANQGSEA. The CDR3 sequence is CSTDGGYGETQYF. CDR3 DNA: TGCAGCACCGACGGAGGGTACGGAGAGACCCAGTACTTC.

The CDR3 coding sequence is TGTGCCAGCAGCACCATCGGGACTAGCGTCTACGAGCAGTACTTC. Residues: CASSTIGTSVYEQYF. The chain uses TRBV7-8 and TRBJ2-7; 10 bases match TRBD2. With 5 bases clipped from V and 3 bases from J, the junction kept 7 bases outside the gene matches. Germline lookup yields CDR1 SGHVS and CDR2 FQNEAQ. This CDR3 is built from 15 residues.

This clone was recorded a few times. The chain carries TRBV28 and TRBJ1-5, with D perhaps TRBD1 (5 bases). With 1 base removed from V and 0 bases from J, the gap between germline ends came to 31 bases. The CDR3 loop spans 23 amino acids. The germline V gene encodes CDR1 MDHEN and CDR2 SYDVKM. The CDR3 is CASSLLVWGGIGRSGDSNQPQHF. The DNA for the CDR3 is TGTGCCAGCAGTTTATTAGTTTGGGGCGGTATTGGGAGGTCGGGCGATAGCAATCAGCCCCAGCATTTT.

This clone appeared a few times. V and J are TRBV11-3 and TRBJ2-1, with 8 bases identical to TRBD2. J was trimmed by 2 bases and V by 5 bases; bases with no gene match: 17. CDR1 is SGHNT and CDR2 is YENEEA in the germline V gene. CDR3 length: 19 amino acids. DNA for the CDR3: TGTGCCAGCAGCCCGGGAGGGCCTCTATTCGGCTCAGCCTACAATGAGCAGTTCTTC. Protein product: CASSPGGPLFGSAYNEQFF.

This clone was recorded a few times. The V and J genes are TRBV6-1 and TRBJ1-1; D is unclear. The germline gives CDR1 MNHNS, CDR2 SASEGT. Trimming stripped 5 bases from V and 6 bases from J, with 10 bases between. The CDR3 length is 12 residues. This CDR3 is CASSTLSAEAFF. The CDR3 DNA reads TGTGCCAGCAGTACCCTCTCGGCTGAAGCTTTCTTT.

The chain uses TRBV11-1 and TRBJ1-2; 8 nucleotides line up with TRBD1. Germline loops: CDR1 SGHAT, CDR2 FQDESV (reference sequence). The CDR3 has 14 residues. V gave up 5 bases and J gave up 3 bases; unmatched junction bases: 5. In nucleotides, the CDR3 is TGTGCCAGCAGCCCCGGGACAGGATACTATGGCTACACCTTC. Protein product: CASSPGTGYYGYTF. Using reference TRBV11-1 and TRBJ1-2 for the parts outside the CDR3, the full variable domain is EAEVAQSPRYKITEKSQAVAFWCDPISGHATLYWYRQILGQGPELLVQFQDESVVDDSQLPKDRFSAERLKGVDSTLKIQPAELGDSAMYLCASSPGTGYYGYTFGSGTRLTVV.